One and the same sample provided the 22 T cell receptor beta chains below, sequenced in a study of shared clonotypes between healthy human individuals. Sequencing was performed with immunoSEQ multiplex PCR; in TCRdb, only in-frame clones are kept and a portion is missing. This sample has about 770,000 clones, with roughly two thirds found just once. The sequencing input was memory CD4+ T cells sorted from blood. Subset noted: CD45RA-negative fraction. The receptor set was obtained from a woman aged 30 to 39 in good health.

A few counts support this clone. The J gene is TRBJ1-3, the V gene TRBV6-6, with TRBD1 as a possible D gene (5 bases). V was trimmed by 7 bases and J by 2 bases, leaving 12 bases between them. This CDR3 is built from 14 residues. Germline-derived CDR1 and CDR2 are MNHNY and SVGAGI (reference sequence). The CDR3 loop reads CASKGGHAGNTIYF. As DNA, the CDR3 is TGTGCCAGCAAAGGAGGACACGCTGGAAACACCATATATTTT.

J is TRBJ1-1 and V is TRBV19; D perhaps matches TRBD1 (6 bases). CDR1 and CDR2 (germline): LNHDA, SQIVND (reference sequence). The CDR3 has 15 residues. V shed 4 bases and J shed 0 bases, with 12 bases lying between them. Here the CDR3 reads CASSTRQAVNTEAFF. CDR3 nucleotides: TGTGCCAGTAGTACCAGACAGGCGGTGAACACTGAAGCTTTCTTT.

The V gene is TRBV18, the J gene TRBJ2-1; 9 bases map to TRBD2. CDR1 KGHSH and CDR2 LQKENI come from the germline V gene. J was trimmed by 9 bases and V by 5 bases; bases with no gene match: 8. CDR3 length: 14 amino acids. Written as DNA, the CDR3 is TGTGCCAGCTCATTGGCTAGCGGGACCGGTGAGCAGTTCTTC. Translated, it gives CASSLASGTGEQFF. The full variable domain, rest sourced from reference TRBV18 and TRBJ2-1, is NAGVMQNPRHLVRRRGQEARLRCSPMKGHSHVYWYRQLPEEGLKFMVYLQKENIIDESGMPKERFSAEFPKEGPSILRIQQVVRGDSAAYFCASSLASGTGEQFFGPGTRLTVL.

This clone appeared a few times. Other nucleotide sequences from this sample produce the same CDR3. The chain couples TRBV28 to TRBJ1-4; 7 bases are shared with TRBD1. The trim removed 4 bases at V and 4 bases at J, leaving 3 bases unmatched. In germline, CDR1 is MDHEN, CDR2 SYDVKM. This CDR3 region has 14 residues. The CDR3 nucleotides read TGTGCCAGCAGTTCGGGACAGATTAATGAAAAACTGTTTTTT. Its translation: CASSSGQINEKLFF. The full variable domain, with the rest looked up from reference TRBV28 and TRBJ1-4, is DVKVTQSSRYLVKRTGEKVFLECVQDMDHENMFWYRQDPGLGLRLIYFSYDVKMKEKGDIPEGYSVSREKKERFSLILESASTNQTSMYLCASSSGQINEKLFFGSGTQLSVL.

The V call is TRBV19, the J call TRBJ2-4; 12 bases line up with TRBD1. In germline, CDR1 is LNHDA, CDR2 SQIVND (reference sequence). The CDR3 is 16 amino acids. J was trimmed by 8 bases and V by 6 bases; bases with no gene match: 11. The CDR3 loop reads CASRRGGTGGSDIQYF. CDR3 DNA sequence: TGTGCCAGTAGAAGAGGTGGGACAGGGGGCAGCGACATTCAGTACTTC.

The chain links TRBV28 to TRBJ2-1; 11 bases are a match to TRBD2. The J segment lost 4 bases and the V segment lost 1 base, leaving 9 bases of the junction unmatched. Per the germline V gene, CDR1 is MDHEN and CDR2 is SYDVKM. This CDR3 is built from 18 residues. The CDR3 coding sequence is TGTGCCAGCAGTTTATCGCCTAGCGGGAGGACCCAGTACAATGAGCAGTTCTTC. Its translation is CASSLSPSGRTQYNEQFF.

The chain uses TRBV28 and TRBJ1-5; D remains ambiguous. V lost 0 bases, J lost 2 bases, and 14 bases lay in between. Germline assignment: CDR1 MDHEN and CDR2 SYDVKM. The CDR3 totals 17 residues. The CDR3 loop is CASSLWARGLRNQPQHF. Here the CDR3 DNA reads TGTGCCAGCAGTTTATGGGCCCGTGGCCTGCGCAATCAGCCCCAGCATTTT.

In its sample, this clone was seen a few times. The chain is built from TRBV7-2 and TRBJ1-3, with TRBD1 as a possible D gene (6 bases). Trimming cost V 4 bases and J 6 bases, with 13 bases left between them. Germline CDR1 reads SGHTA; CDR2 reads FQGNSA. The CDR3 runs 14 residues. Written as DNA, the CDR3 is TGTGCCAGCAGCTCGCGCGGGGGGGCAAACACCATATATTTT. This codes for CASSSRGGANTIYF.

The rearrangement joins TRBV28 to TRBJ2-7; 7 nucleotides line up with TRBD1. The CDR3 contains 15 residues. J was trimmed by 6 bases and V by 6 bases; bases with no gene match: 14. Germline V CDR1 and CDR2: MDHEN, SYDVKM. The CDR3: CASRRPTGADSEQYF. CDR3 in DNA: TGTGCCAGCAGACGGCCTACAGGGGCCGATTCCGAGCAGTACTTC.

The genes are TRBV5-1 and TRBJ2-2, with TRBD1 identical over 7 bases. J lost 3 bases, V lost 3 bases, and 2 bases had no gene match. This CDR3 spans 14 amino acids. Germline V gene sequence: CDR1 SGHRS, CDR2 YFSETQ. This CDR3 reads CASSSTGDTGELFF. For the CDR3, the DNA is TGCGCCAGCAGCTCCACAGGGGACACCGGGGAGCTGTTTTTT.

This clone was counted ten times or more. The sample has other DNA sequences that encode this CDR3 too. The rearrangement links TRBV19 to TRBJ1-2, with unresolved D. Per the germline V gene, CDR1 is LNHDA and CDR2 is SQIVND (reference sequence). The ends were cut back, 5 bases at V and 3 bases at J, with 10 bases in the middle. The length of the CDR3 is 13 residues. The CDR3 nucleotides are TGTGCCAGTAGTCCGGACGGATACTATGGCTACACCTTC. Translating gives CASSPDGYYGYTF.

The chain recombines TRBV28 with TRBJ2-3; the match to TRBD2 covers 12 bases. The germline CDR1 and CDR2 sequences are MDHEN and SYDVKM. This CDR3 has 17 residues. V gave up 5 bases and J gave up 4 bases; unmatched junction bases: 10. CDR3 protein: CASSPLTSGRSSDTQYF. The CDR3 nucleotides are TGTGCCAGCAGTCCCCTGACTAGCGGGAGATCCTCAGATACGCAGTATTTT.

This clone was seen a few times. The genes are TRBV2 and TRBJ2-5; D is perhaps TRBD2 (6 bases). Germline V gene data show CDR1 as SNHLY and CDR2 as FYNNEI. The ends were cut back, 6 bases at V and 1 base at J, with 21 bases in the middle. CDR3 length equals 17 residues. The CDR3 DNA follows: TGTGCCAGCAGGCAGACCCGAGCCGGGACTTTCCAAGAGACCCAGTACTTC. Its translation is CASRQTRAGTFQETQYF.

This sequence joins TRBV7-6 and TRBJ1-2; 8 bases map to TRBD1. This CDR3 is 15 amino acids long. Germline-derived CDR1 and CDR2 are SGHVS and FNYEAQ. Trimming cost V 1 base and J 2 bases; bases outside gene matches: 3. The chain's CDR3 is CASSLVTGENYGYTF. The CDR3 region has the DNA TGTGCCAGCAGCTTAGTGACAGGGGAGAACTATGGCTACACCTTC.

Of note for this clone: This sample includes further DNA sequences coding for the same CDR3. This chain connects TRBV18 to TRBJ1-1; D call uncertain. CDR1 and CDR2 (germline): KGHSH, LQKENI. This CDR3 spans 13 amino acids. With 2 bases removed from V and 1 base from J, the gap between germline ends came to 5 bases. In DNA, the CDR3 is TGTGCCAGCTCACCAGCCGAGAACACTGAAGCTTTCTTT. Translation gives CASSPAENTEAFF.

This chain joins TRBV30 and TRBJ2-1; 9 positions agree with TRBD2. J was trimmed by 12 bases and V by 3 bases; bases with no gene match: 6. Germline lookup yields CDR1 GTSNPN and CDR2 SVGIG (reference sequence). This CDR3 comprises 12 residues. The CDR3 DNA sequence: TGTGCCTGGAGCGCACTAGCGGGTGGGCAGTTCTTC. This encodes CAWSALAGGQFF.

This rearrangement joins TRBV28 to TRBJ1-3; TRBD1 might be the D (5 bases). Germline values: CDR1 MDHEN, CDR2 SYDVKM. The germline V and J ends were trimmed by 8 bases and 1 base, with 21 bases remaining between them. This CDR3 spans 17 amino acids. DNA for the CDR3: TGTGCCAGCTCGCCGCGGGGGATCGTACTTTCTGGAAACACCATATATTTT. This gives the protein CASSPRGIVLSGNTIYF.

This sequence joins TRBV18 and TRBJ2-7; no clear D. Trimming removed 3 bases at V and 2 bases at J, with 8 bases between. Germline V gene sequence: CDR1 KGHSH, CDR2 LQKENI. The CDR3 has 13 residues. Written as DNA, the CDR3 is TGTGCCAGCTCACCGAACAGTCCCTACGAGCAGTACTTC. Encoded protein: CASSPNSPYEQYF.

The chain combines TRBV29-1 with TRBJ1-3, with a weak D call TRBD1 (5 bases). V was cut by 3 bases and J by 2 bases, with 8 bases left in between. The CDR3 runs 13 residues. Looked up from germline, CDR1 is SQVTM and CDR2 is ANQGSEA. CDR3 sequence: CSVDRQTGNTIYF. DNA for the CDR3: TGCAGCGTTGACAGACAGACTGGAAACACCATATATTTT. The entire variable domain, with the rest obtained from reference TRBV29-1 and TRBJ1-3, is as follows: SAVISQKPSRDICQRGTSLTIQCQVDSQVTMMFWYRQQPGQSLTLIATANQGSEATYESGFVIDKFPISRPNLTFSTLTVSNMSPEDSSIYLCSVDRQTGNTIYFGEGSWLTVV.

This sequence joins TRBV12-5 and TRBJ2-1, with 7 bases matching TRBD2. The CDR3 has 14 amino acids. Germline values: CDR1 LGHNT, CDR2 FRNRAP. Unmatched junction bases numbered 10, after V lost 0 bases and J lost 14 bases. CDR3 protein: CASGLVRRGSSEFF. CDR3 in DNA: TGTGCTAGTGGTTTGGTAAGGCGGGGGTCGTCCGAGTTCTTC.

This chain links TRBV11-2 with TRBJ2-2; the match to TRBD2 covers 8 bases. The CDR3 extends over 16 amino acids. J gave up 4 bases and V 1 base, and 5 bases lay outside the gene matches. Germline CDR1 reads SGHAT; CDR2 reads FQNNGV. CDR3 amino acids: CASSLVSGSGTGELFF. The DNA of the CDR3 is TGTGCCAGCAGCTTAGTAAGCGGGAGCGGCACCGGGGAGCTGTTTTTT.

The J gene is TRBJ2-3, the V gene TRBV4-2; TRBD2 might be the D (6 bases). V was trimmed by 1 base and J by 0 bases, leaving 11 bases between them. Germline V CDR1 and CDR2: LGHNA, YNFKEQ. The CDR3 is made up of 16 amino acids. The CDR3 coding sequence is TGTGCCAGCAGCCAAGTGGCGGGACTTAGCACAGATACGCAGTATTTT. Translated: CASSQVAGLSTDTQYF.